The 7 T cell receptor beta chains reported below all come from one sample, sequenced in a study of graft-versus-host responses after intestinal transplantation. Generated by immunoSEQ multiplex PCR, the TCRdb table keeps only in-frame clones and is missing some. The sample holds about 18,000 clones, 38% seen once. The specimen was alloreactive CD4+ T cells from a mixed lymphocyte reaction culture, collected before intestinal transplant. Subset noted: CFSE-low proliferating T cells sorted from approximately 6-day pre-transplant mixed lymphocyte reaction (GvH or HvG direction). The receptor source for this set is a human patient who received an intestinal transplant.

The genes are TRBV7-9 and TRBJ2-3; 8 bases line up with TRBD1. CDR3 length equals 16 residues. J was trimmed by 1 base and V by 1 base; bases with no gene match: 4. Per germline, CDR1 SEHNR and CDR2 FQNEAQ (reference sequence). DNA for the CDR3: TGTGCCAGCAGCTTAGGTCCGGACAGGGGCACAGATACGCAGTATTTT. Amino acids: CASSLGPDRGTDTQYF.

This clone turned up a few times. The chain carries TRBV5-1 and TRBJ1-3; D unclear. Germline CDR1 SGHRS, CDR2 YFSETQ. The CDR3 runs 14 residues. With 0 bases removed from V and 4 bases from J, the gap between germline ends came to 8 bases. This CDR3 is CASSLGRVGNTIYF. The CDR3 DNA reads as TGCGCCAGCAGCTTGGGTAGGGTCGGAAACACCATATATTTT.

The V gene is TRBV19, the J gene TRBJ2-4; 7 bases match TRBD2. Losses at the gene ends were 4 bases for V and 6 bases for J; bases not matched to a gene: 18. CDR3 length: 18 amino acids. Germline V gene sequence: CDR1 LNHDA, CDR2 SQIVND (reference sequence). The CDR3 reads CASSRRARRTRVSNIQYF. The CDR3 nucleotides read TGTGCCAGTAGTAGGCGGGCCAGACGGACTAGGGTATCAAACATTCAGTACTTC. Full variable domain (rest looked up from reference TRBV19 and TRBJ2-4): DGGITQSPKYLFRKEGQNVTLSCEQNLNHDAMYWYRQDPGQGLRLIYYSQIVNDFQKGDIAEGYSVSREKKESFPLTVTSAQKNPTAFYLCASSRRARRTRVSNIQYFGAGTRLSVL.

V gene TRBV6-6 combines with J gene TRBJ1-6; D call uncertain. Germline lookup yields CDR1 MNHNY and CDR2 SVGAGI (reference sequence). This CDR3 has 15 amino acids. With 0 bases removed from V and 7 bases from J, the gap between germline ends came to 10 bases. CDR3 sequence reads: CASSYSTWVNSPLHF. The CDR3 region has the DNA TGTGCCAGCAGTTACTCGACTTGGGTAAATTCACCCCTCCACTTT.

The V call is TRBV6-6, the J call TRBJ1-1; D is unresolved. Trimming shortened V by 6 bases and J by 0 bases, and 5 bases separated the two germline ends. The germline V gene has CDR1 MNHNY and CDR2 SVGAGI (reference sequence). There are 12 residues in the CDR3. CDR3 region: CASSPMNTEAFF. CDR3 coding DNA: TGTGCCAGCAGCCCGATGAACACTGAAGCTTTCTTT.

V usage is TRBV9 and J usage is TRBJ1-2; D ambiguous. The CDR3 totals 15 residues. Trimming pared 0 bases from V and 1 base from J, leaving 10 bases between. Germline CDR1 reads SGDLS; CDR2 reads YYNGEE. Written as DNA, the CDR3 is TGTGCCAGCAGCGTAGCACAGACCTTTAACTATGGCTACACCTTC. Its protein is CASSVAQTFNYGYTF.

In its sample, this clone was seen a few times. V is TRBV6-5 and J is TRBJ2-1; D remains unclear. V lost 6 bases to trimming and J lost 8 bases, with 8 bases between them. This CDR3 has 11 residues. Per germline, CDR1 MNHEY and CDR2 SVGAGI. CDR3 in DNA: TGTGCCAGCAGCCAGGCGCATGAGCAGTTCTTC. Amino acids: CASSQAHEQFF.